This TCR beta chain was obtained from a study of tissue T cells after allogeneic stem cell transplantation. General study findings and limits: Anatomically similar tissues had similar TCR repertoires within each patient. Across patients, clones rarely overlapped, yet motif clusters were shared tissue-specifically. Which tissue TCRs were alloreactive or antigen-specific was not determined. Some clones might be persisting host cells.

Germline CDR1 reads MGHRA; CDR2 reads YSYEKL. CDR3 length: 16 amino acids. The V end lost 2 bases, the J end lost 0 bases, and 8 bases lay between the germline ends. Assay: immunoSEQ multiplex PCR; the TCRdb copy retains only in-frame clones and omits some. The sample consists of some 25,000 clones, over 70% of them appearing once. For this clone: Its cognate antigen is unknown.

This specimen consisted of tissue from the ileum, obtained at autopsy. The clonotype originates from a female donor older than 55 with lung cancer. The chain uses TRBV4-1 and TRBJ2-6; D remains ambiguous. CDR3 DNA: TGCGCCAGCAGCCAACCGGTAAGCTCTGGGGCCAACGTCCTGACTTTC. Its translation: CASSQPVSSGANVLTF.